This entry lists 2 T cell receptor beta chains sequenced from one sample in a study of T-cell memory formation after mild COVID-19. MiXCR, applied by TCRdb to the 5' RACE reads, yields one record per CDR3 protein. The sample consists of about 470,000 distinct CDR3 sequences, 20% to 30% of them appearing once. Sequenced material: PBMCs or a T cell subset sorted from them (not recorded which). The source of these receptors is an adult woman who had mild COVID-19 (a few samples of this study predate the infection). Cell type and time point are not known.

This clonotype appeared a few times. CDR3 sequence: CASSVGSGADNEQFF. CDR3 DNA: TGTGCCAGCAGCGTAGGGAGTGGGGCCGACAATGAGCAGTTCTTC. The chain has TRBV9 and TRBJ2-1; TRBD1 is a possible D gene (5 bases). The CDR3 totals 15 residues. Trimming stripped 0 bases from V and 5 bases from J, with 12 bases between. Germline-derived CDR1 and CDR2 are SGDLS and YYNGEE.

This chain connects TRBV20-1 to TRBJ2-3; D not resolved. The CDR3 consists of 15 residues. Germline CDR1 and CDR2: DFQATT and SNEGSKA (reference sequence). The germline V and J ends were trimmed by 3 bases and 1 base, with 14 bases remaining between them. In nucleotides, the CDR3 is TGCAGTGCTAGTCGGCTGGATTGGGGCACAGATACGCAGTATTTT. It encodes CSASRLDWGTDTQYF.